This T cell receptor beta chain stems from a study of cytomegalovirus exposure and HLA in healthy donors. Overall study results and limits: With high specificity and sensitivity, the classifier reportedly diagnosed cytomegalovirus status.

In the PCR, 60 Vbeta and 13 Jbeta primers were used. Profiling relied on immunoSEQ multiplex PCR, and the TCRdb table lists in-frame clones only, not all of them. The repertoire holds approximately 170,000 clones, around 80% seen once, with around 7% in the top ten. A remark on this clone: Its antigen is undetermined.

Unmatched junction bases numbered 3, after V lost 4 bases and J lost 3 bases. The CDR3 is 14 residues long. Per germline, CDR1 SGHRS and CDR2 YFSETQ. This rearrangement joins TRBV5-1 to TRBJ1-2; 10 bases agree with TRBD1. Sequenced input: PBMCs. The TCR comes from a woman in her thirties or forties in good health and CMV-seropositive. The CDR3 region is CASSPGQGDYGYTF. The DNA for the CDR3 is TGCGCCAGCAGCCCCGGACAGGGGGACTATGGCTACACCTTC.